The source of this T cell receptor beta chain is a study of blood T cells in healthy people across ages. The ends were cut back, 1 base at V and 9 bases at J, with 13 bases in the middle. The CDR3 has 13 amino acids. Germline V lookup: CDR1 DFQATT, CDR2 SNEGSKA (reference sequence). On this clonotype: Its antigen remains unknown.

Findings of the study overall: Estimates of total diversity, which came from one million sequenced T cells, were considered to be underestimates. Per million T cells, TCR beta diversity dropped roughly linearly as age increased.

With a J-beta primer mix and a sample-barcoded 5' primer, a second PCR ran 7 to 11 cycles. Each CDR3 protein is one row after TCRdb ran MiXCR on the 5' RACE reads. The sample yields some 710,000 distinct CDR3 sequences, 20% to 25% seen once. The sequenced sample consisted of blood. The chain links TRBV20-1 to TRBJ1-5; tentatively, D is TRBD1 (6 bases). The receptor was isolated from a man between 65 and 85 years old in good health. The CDR3 sequence: CSARAGEPLPQHF. The DNA of the CDR3 is TGCAGTGCTAGAGCAGGGGAGCCCCTGCCCCAGCATTTT.